The present T cell receptor beta chain was sequenced within a study of Ad26.COV2.S vaccination and SARS-CoV-2 variants. Study results and caveats: Measurement of non-spike TCR breadth gave similar results in vaccine and placebo recipients. Vaccine recipients had higher spike-specific TCR breadth than placebo recipients.

The CDR3 is made up of 14 amino acids. V lost 5 bases and J 2 bases, leaving 12 bases between the germline ends. Germline V gene data show CDR1 as MDHEN and CDR2 as SYDVKM. Treatment described: some 20 received Ad26.COV2.S at low or high dose, single or two shots; roughly 5 received placebo; per-sample allocation not given. Each sample was drawn 63 days after the first injection (of vaccine or placebo). An adult aged 18-55 years in Boston served as the donor. Only in-frame clones appear in the TCRdb table, and some are missing; sequencing was by immunoSEQ multiplex PCR. The repertoire holds fewer than 500,000 clones, with 75% to 90% as singletons. As to this clone: Its antigen is currently unknown.

This receptor was identified in a person aged 18-65 years who received the Ad26.COV2.S COVID-19 vaccine or a placebo. Sequencing was performed on peripheral blood, taken in a trial of Ad26.COV2.S vaccine versus placebo. V usage is TRBV28 and J usage is TRBJ1-2; possibly TRBD1 for D (6 bases). CDR3 amino acids: CASSPEGDNYGYTF. The CDR3, as DNA: TGTGCCAGCAGTCCCGAGGGGGACAACTATGGCTACACCTTC.